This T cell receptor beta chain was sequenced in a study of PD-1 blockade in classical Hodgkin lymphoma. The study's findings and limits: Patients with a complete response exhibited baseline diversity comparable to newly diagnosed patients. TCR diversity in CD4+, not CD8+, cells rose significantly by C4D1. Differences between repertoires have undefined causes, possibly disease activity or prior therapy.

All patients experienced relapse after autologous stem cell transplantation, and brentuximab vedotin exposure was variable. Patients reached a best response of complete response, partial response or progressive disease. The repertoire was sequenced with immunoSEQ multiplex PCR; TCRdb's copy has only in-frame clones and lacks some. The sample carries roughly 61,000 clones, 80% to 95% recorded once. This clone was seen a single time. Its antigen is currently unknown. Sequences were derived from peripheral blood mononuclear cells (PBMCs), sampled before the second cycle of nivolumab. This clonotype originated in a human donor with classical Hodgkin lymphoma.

CDR3: CSVEASGPYEQYF. In nucleotides, the CDR3 is TGCAGCGTTGAGGCTAGCGGCCCTTACGAGCAGTACTTC. The V and J genes are TRBV29-1 and TRBJ2-7, with TRBD2 matching 7 bases. This CDR3 has 13 residues. The ends lost 3 bases at V and 4 bases at J; junction bases unmatched: 6. Germline-derived CDR1 and CDR2 are SQVTM and ANQGSEA.